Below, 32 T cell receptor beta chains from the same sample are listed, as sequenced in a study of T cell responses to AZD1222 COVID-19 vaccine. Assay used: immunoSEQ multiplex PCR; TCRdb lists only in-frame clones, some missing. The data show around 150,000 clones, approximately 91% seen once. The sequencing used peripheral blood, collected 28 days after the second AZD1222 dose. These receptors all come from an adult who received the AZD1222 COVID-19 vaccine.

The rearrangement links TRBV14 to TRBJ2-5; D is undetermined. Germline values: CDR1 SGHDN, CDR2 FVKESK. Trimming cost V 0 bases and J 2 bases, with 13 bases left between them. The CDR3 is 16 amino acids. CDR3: CASSQDPQAVQETQYF. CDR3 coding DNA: TGTGCCAGCAGCCAAGATCCCCAGGCCGTACAAGAGACCCAGTACTTC. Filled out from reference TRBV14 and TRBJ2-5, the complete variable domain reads EAGVTQFPSHSVIEKGQTVTLRCDPISGHDNLYWYRRVMGKEIKFLLHFVKESKQDESGMPNNRFLAERTGGTYSTLKVQPAELEDSGVYFCASSQDPQAVQETQYFGPGTRLLVL.

In nucleotides, the CDR3 is TGTGCCAGCTCGTCAACGTCCGGAATTAGCTCTGGAAACACCATATATTTT. Translating it yields CASSSTSGISSGNTIYF. V is TRBV18 and J is TRBJ1-3; D remains ambiguous. CDR3 length: 17 amino acids. V dropped 6 bases and J dropped 0 bases, with 18 bases sitting between them. From germline, CDR1 is KGHSH and CDR2 LQKENI.

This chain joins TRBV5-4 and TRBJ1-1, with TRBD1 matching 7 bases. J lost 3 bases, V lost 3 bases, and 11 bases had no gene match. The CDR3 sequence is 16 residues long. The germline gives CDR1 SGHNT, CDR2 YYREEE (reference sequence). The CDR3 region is CASSSKKGQGDTEAFF. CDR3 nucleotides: TGTGCCAGCAGCTCTAAGAAGGGGCAGGGGGACACTGAAGCTTTCTTT.

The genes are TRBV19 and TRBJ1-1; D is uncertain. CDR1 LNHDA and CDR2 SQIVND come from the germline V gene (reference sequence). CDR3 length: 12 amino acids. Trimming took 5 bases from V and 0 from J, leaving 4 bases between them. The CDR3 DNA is TGTGCCAGTAGTCGAATGAACACTGAAGCTTTCTTT. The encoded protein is CASSRMNTEAFF.

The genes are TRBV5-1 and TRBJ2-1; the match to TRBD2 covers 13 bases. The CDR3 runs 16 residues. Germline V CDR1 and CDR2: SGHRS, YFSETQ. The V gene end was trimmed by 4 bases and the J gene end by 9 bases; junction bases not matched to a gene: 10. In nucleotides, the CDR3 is TGCGCCAGCAGCCCCCCACTAGCGGGAGGGCCTGGTGAGCAGTTCTTC. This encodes CASSPPLAGGPGEQFF.

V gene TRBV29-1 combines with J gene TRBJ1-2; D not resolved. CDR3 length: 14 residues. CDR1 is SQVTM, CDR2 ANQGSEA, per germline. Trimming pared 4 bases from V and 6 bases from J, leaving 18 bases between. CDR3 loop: CSVVRGVGSNGYTF. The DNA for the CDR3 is TGCAGCGTTGTGCGGGGTGTCGGATCAAATGGCTACACCTTC. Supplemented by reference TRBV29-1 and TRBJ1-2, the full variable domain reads SAVISQKPSRDICQRGTSLTIQCQVDSQVTMMFWYRQQPGQSLTLIATANQGSEATYESGFVIDKFPISRPNLTFSTLTVSNMSPEDSSIYLCSVVRGVGSNGYTFGSGTRLTVV.

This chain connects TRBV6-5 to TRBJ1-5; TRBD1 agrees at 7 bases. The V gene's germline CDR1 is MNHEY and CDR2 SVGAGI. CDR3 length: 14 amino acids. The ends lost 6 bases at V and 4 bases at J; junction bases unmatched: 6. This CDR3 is CASRTGTANQPQHF. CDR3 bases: TGTGCCAGCAGGACCGGGACAGCTAATCAGCCCCAGCATTTT.

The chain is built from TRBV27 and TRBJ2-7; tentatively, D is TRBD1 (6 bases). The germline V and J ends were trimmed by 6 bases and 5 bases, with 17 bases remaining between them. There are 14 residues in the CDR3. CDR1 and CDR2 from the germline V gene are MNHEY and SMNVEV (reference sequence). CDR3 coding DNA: TGTGCCAGCAGCTACCAGGGGCAGGTCGACGAGCAGTACTTC. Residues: CASSYQGQVDEQYF.

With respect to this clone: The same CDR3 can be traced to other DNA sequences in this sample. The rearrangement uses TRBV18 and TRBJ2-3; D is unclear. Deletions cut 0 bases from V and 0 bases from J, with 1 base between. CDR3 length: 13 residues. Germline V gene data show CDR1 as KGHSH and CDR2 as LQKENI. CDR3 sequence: CASSPPSTDTQYF. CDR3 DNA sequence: TGTGCCAGCTCACCACCGAGCACAGATACGCAGTATTTT.

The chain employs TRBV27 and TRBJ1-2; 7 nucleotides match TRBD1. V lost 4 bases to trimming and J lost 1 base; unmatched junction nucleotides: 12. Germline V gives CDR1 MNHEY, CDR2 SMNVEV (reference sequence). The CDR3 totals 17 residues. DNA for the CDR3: TGTGCCAGCAGTTACAGGGGAGTCGACGGCGGTAACTATGGCTACACCTTC. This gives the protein CASSYRGVDGGNYGYTF.

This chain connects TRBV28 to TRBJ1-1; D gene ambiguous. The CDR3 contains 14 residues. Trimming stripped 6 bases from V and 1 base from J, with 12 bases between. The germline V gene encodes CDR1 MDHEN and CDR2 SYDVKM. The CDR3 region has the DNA TGTGCCAGCAGGTTCGATCGTAGGAACACTGAAGCTTTCTTT. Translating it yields CASRFDRRNTEAFF.

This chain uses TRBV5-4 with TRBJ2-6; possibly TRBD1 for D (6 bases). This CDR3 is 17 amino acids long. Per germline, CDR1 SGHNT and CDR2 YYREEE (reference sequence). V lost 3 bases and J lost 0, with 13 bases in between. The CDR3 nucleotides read TGTGCCAGCAGCTCTAATATAGGGGGCTCTGGGGCCAACGTCCTGACTTTC. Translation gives CASSSNIGGSGANVLTF.

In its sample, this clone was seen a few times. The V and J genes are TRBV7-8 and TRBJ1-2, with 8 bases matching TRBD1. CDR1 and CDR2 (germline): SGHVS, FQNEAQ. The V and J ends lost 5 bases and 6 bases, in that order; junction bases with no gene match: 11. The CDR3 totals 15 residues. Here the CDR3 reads CASSAPGTGRDGYTF. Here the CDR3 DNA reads TGTGCCAGCAGCGCACCCGGGACAGGACGCGATGGCTACACCTTC.

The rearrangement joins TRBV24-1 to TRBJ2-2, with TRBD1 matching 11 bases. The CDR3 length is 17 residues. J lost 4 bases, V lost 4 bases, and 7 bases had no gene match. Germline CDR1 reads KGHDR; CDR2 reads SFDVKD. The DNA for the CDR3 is TGTGCCACCAGTGACTCCGGGACAGGGGGTATCACCGGGGAGCTGTTTTTT. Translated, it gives CATSDSGTGGITGELFF.

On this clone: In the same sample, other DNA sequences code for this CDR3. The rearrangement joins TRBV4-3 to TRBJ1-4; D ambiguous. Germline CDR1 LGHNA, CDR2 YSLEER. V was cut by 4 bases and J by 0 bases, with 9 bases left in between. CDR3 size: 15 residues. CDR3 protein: CASSPTSATNEKLFF. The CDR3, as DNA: TGCGCCAGCAGCCCCACATCCGCAACTAATGAAAAACTGTTTTTT.

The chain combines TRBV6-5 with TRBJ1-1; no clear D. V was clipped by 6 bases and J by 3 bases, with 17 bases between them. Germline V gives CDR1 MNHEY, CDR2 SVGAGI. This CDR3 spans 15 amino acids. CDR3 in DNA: TGTGCCAGCAGGCGACTACATACCGGGGACACTGAAGCTTTCTTT. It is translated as CASRRLHTGDTEAFF.

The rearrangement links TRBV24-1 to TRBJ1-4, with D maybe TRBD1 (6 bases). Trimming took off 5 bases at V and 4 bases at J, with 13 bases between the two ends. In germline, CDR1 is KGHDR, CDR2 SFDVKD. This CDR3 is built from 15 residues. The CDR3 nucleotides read TGTGCCACCAGTGTCGGAGGGGGGCTTAATGAAAAACTGTTTTTT. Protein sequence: CATSVGGGLNEKLFF.

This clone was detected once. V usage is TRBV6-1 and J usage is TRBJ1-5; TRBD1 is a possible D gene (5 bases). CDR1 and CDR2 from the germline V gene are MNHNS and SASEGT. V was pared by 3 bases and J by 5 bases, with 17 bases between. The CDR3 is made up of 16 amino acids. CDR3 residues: CASSEPGLRVDQPQHF. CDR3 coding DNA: TGTGCCAGCAGTGAGCCGGGACTACGGGTGGATCAGCCCCAGCATTTT.

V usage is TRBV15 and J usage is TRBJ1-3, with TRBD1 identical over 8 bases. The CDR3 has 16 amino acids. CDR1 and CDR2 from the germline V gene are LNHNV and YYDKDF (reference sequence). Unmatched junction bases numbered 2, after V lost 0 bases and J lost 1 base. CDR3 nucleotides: TGTGCCACCAGCAGAGAGACAGGGGCATCTGGAAACACCATATATTTT. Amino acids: CATSRETGASGNTIYF.

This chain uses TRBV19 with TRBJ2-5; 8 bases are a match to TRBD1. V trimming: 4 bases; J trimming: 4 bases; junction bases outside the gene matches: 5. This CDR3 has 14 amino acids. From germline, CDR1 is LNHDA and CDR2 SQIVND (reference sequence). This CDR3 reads CASSSTGGRETQYF. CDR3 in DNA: TGTGCCAGTAGTAGTACAGGGGGTCGAGAGACCCAGTACTTC.

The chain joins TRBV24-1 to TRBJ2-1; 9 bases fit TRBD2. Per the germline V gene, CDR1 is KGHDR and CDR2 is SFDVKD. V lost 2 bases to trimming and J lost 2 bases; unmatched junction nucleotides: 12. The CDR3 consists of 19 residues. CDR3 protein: CATSDSPRGSGGAYNEQFF. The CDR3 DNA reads TGTGCCACCAGTGATTCCCCCCGGGGTAGCGGGGGCGCCTACAATGAGCAGTTCTTC.

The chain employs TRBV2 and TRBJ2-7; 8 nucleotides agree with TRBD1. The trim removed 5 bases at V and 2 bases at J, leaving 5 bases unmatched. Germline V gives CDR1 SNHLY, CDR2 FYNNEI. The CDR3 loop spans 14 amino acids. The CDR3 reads CASSPRTGTYEQYF. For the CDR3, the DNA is TGTGCCAGCAGTCCTCGGACAGGGACCTACGAGCAGTACTTC.

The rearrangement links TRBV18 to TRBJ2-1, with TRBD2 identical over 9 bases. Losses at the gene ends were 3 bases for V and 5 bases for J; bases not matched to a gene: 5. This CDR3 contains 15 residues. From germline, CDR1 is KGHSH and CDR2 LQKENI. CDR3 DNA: TGTGCCAGCTCACCGGGACTAGCTGCGGACAATGAGCAGTTCTTC. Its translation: CASSPGLAADNEQFF.

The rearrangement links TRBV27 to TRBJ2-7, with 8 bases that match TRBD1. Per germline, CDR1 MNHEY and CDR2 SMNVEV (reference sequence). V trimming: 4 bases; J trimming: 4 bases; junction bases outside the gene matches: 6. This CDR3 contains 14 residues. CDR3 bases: TGTGCCAGCAGTTCCGGACAGGGAAGGTACGAGCAGTACTTC. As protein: CASSSGQGRYEQYF.

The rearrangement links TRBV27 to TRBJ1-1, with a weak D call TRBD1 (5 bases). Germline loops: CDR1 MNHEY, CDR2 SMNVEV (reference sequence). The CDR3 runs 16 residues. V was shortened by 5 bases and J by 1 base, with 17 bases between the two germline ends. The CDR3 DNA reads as TGTGCCAGCAGTGCATCTAGGGGCTCGAGGAACACTGAAGCTTTCTTT. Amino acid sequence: CASSASRGSRNTEAFF.

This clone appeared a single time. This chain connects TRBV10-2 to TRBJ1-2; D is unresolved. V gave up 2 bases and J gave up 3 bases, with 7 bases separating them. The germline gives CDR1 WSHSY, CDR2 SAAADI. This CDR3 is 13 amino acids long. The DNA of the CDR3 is TGCGCCAGCAGTGAGCTCACATACTATGGCTACACCTTC. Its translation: CASSELTYYGYTF.

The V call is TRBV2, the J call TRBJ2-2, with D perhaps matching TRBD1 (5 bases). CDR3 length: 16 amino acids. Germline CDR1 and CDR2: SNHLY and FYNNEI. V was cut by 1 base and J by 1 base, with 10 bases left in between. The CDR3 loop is CASSEDRLKNTGELFF. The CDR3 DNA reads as TGTGCCAGCAGTGAAGACAGGTTGAAGAACACCGGGGAGCTGTTTTTT.

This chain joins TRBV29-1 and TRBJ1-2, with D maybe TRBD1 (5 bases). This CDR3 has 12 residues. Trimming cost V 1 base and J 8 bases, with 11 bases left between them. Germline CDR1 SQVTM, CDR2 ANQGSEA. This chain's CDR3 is CSVEVGESGYTF. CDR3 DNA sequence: TGCAGCGTTGAAGTAGGGGAGTCCGGCTACACCTTC.

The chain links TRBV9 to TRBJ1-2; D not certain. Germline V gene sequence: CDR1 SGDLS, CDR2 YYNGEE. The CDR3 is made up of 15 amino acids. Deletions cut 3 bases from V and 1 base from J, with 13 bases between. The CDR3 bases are TGTGCCAGCAGCGCACCGGGATTCCTTAACTATGGCTACACCTTC. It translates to CASSAPGFLNYGYTF.

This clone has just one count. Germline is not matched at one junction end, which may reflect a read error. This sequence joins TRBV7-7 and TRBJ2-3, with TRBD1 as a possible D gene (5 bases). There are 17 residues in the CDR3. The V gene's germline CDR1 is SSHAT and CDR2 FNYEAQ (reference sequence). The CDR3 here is CASSPILGQPPTDTQYF. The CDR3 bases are TGTGCTAGCAGCCCAATTCTAGGACAACCTCCCACAGATACGCAGTATTTT. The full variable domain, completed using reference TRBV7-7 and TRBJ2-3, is GAGVSQSPRYKVTKRGQDVTLRCDPISSHATLYWYQQALGQGPEFLTYFNYEAQPDKSGLPSDRFSAERPEGSISTLTIQRTEQRDSAMYRCASSPILGQPPTDTQYFGPGTRLTVL.

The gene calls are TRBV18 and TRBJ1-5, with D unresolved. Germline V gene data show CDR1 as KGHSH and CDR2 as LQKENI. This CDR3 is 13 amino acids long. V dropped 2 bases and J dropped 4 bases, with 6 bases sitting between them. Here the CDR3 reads CASSPGRNQPQHF. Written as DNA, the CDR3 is TGTGCCAGCTCACCAGGGAGGAATCAGCCCCAGCATTTT.

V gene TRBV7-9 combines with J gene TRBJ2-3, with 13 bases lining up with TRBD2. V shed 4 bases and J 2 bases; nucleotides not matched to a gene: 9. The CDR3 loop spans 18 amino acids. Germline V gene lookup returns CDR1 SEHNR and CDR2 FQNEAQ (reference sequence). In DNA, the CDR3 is TGTGCCAGCAGCTCCCCCAGGACTAGCGGGAGTATCACAGATACGCAGTATTTT. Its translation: CASSSPRTSGSITDTQYF. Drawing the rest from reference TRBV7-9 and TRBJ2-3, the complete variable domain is DTGVSQNPRHKITKRGQNVTFRCDPISEHNRLYWYRQTLGQGPEFLTYFQNEAQLEKSRLLSDRFSAERPKGSFSTLEIQRTEQGDSAMYLCASSSPRTSGSITDTQYFGPGTRLTVL.